A selection of T cell receptor beta chains follows, all from one sample in a study of CD8 T cells in ankylosing spondylitis. TCRdb reprocessed the 5' RACE reads via MiXCR and lists one record per CDR3 protein. The sample comprises around 39,000 distinct CDR3 sequences, about 15% of which are singletons, and roughly 45% rests with the top ten. Source material: blood. The receptors were gathered from a male donor with ankylosing spondylitis or in good health (not recorded which). Each CDR3 is given with its conserved first and last residue. A D gene is named only where the DNA matches it firmly. A clone size is listed for some rows: how often the clone was seen (once, few, many), or a class if it is expanded.

cdr3_length,v_call,clone_size,j_call,d_call,cdr3_aa,cdr3_nt
14,TRBV7-2,NA,TRBJ2-3,NA,CASSQRDVTDTQYF,TGTGCCAGCAGCCAACGGGACGTCACAGATACGCAGTATTTT
11,TRBV29-1,NA,TRBJ1-1,NA,CSVAGRTEAFF,TGCAGCGTTGCGGGGAGGACTGAAGCTTTCTTT
17,TRBV4-3,NA,TRBJ2-2,NA,CASSQALAGDNTGELFF,TGCGCCAGCAGCCAAGCTCTGGCCGGTGACAACACCGGGGAGCTGTTTTTT
17,TRBV4-3,NA,TRBJ2-1,TRBD2,CASSQASSGGPHNEQFF,TGCGCCAGCAGCCAAGCGTCTAGCGGGGGCCCCCACAATGAGCAGTTCTTC
14,TRBV6-2/TRBV6-3,NA,TRBJ1-5,TRBD1,CASSLTGDYQPQHF,TGTGCCAGCAGCCTGACAGGGGATTATCAGCCCCAGCATTTT
13,TRBV12-3/TRBV12-4,few,TRBJ1-5,NA,CASSLNGNQPQHF,TGTGCCAGCAGTTTGAACGGGAATCAGCCCCAGCATTTT
14,TRBV7-3,NA,TRBJ2-3,NA,CASSLNFGGDTQYF,TGTGCCAGCAGCTTAAATTTTGGGGGAGATACGCAGTATTTT
15,TRBV20-1,NA,TRBJ1-3,NA,CSASLSHTAGNTIYF,TGCAGTGCCTCACTAAGTCACACCGCTGGAAACACCATATATTTT
14,TRBV15,NA,TRBJ1-1,NA,CATSRDPRATEAFF,TGTGCCACCAGCAGAGACCCCAGGGCCACTGAAGCTTTCTTT
14,TRBV6-2/TRBV6-3,NA,TRBJ2-2,NA,CASLRRANTGELFF,TGTGCCAGCCTAAGACGGGCGAACACCGGGGAGCTGTTTTTT
15,TRBV7-9,NA,TRBJ2-3,NA,CASSLARQNADTQYF,TGTGCCAGCAGCTTAGCGCGGCAGAACGCAGATACGCAGTATTTT
11,TRBV20-1,NA,TRBJ2-3,NA,CSAELPDTQYF,TGCAGTGCTGAGCTACCCGATACGCAGTATTTT
14,TRBV6-5,NA,TRBJ2-3,TRBD2,CASSRTSGGDTQYF,TGTGCCAGCAGCCGAACTAGCGGGGGAGATACGCAGTATTTT
11,TRBV6-5,many,TRBJ2-5,NA,CASSYGETQYF,TGTGCCAGCAGTTACGGAGAGACCCAGTACTTC